Each of the 10 T cell receptor beta chains below was sequenced from the same sample in a study of OX40 agonist ivuxolimab in advanced cancers. Produced via immunoSEQ multiplex PCR; TCRdb's table is partial and in-frame only. The data contain tens of thousands of clones, 70% to 90% of them singletons. The source was CD4+ or CD8+ T cells sorted from blood, collected in a trial of the OX40 agonist ivuxolimab. The receptors derive from an adult with an advanced solid tumor such as melanoma, head and neck, liver or kidney cancer.

This rearrangement joins TRBV11-1 to TRBJ2-1, with 9 bases aligning to TRBD1. CDR1 is SGHAT, CDR2 FQDESV, per germline (reference sequence). CDR3 length: 16 amino acids. Trimming removed 8 bases from V and 6 bases from J; junction bases left unmatched: 14. The CDR3 DNA reads TGTGCCAGCTCGGATGTTAGGGGGACAGGGCCCAATGAGCAGTTCTTC. Its translation: CASSDVRGTGPNEQFF.

The chain couples TRBV27 to TRBJ2-7; D is perhaps TRBD1 (6 bases). This CDR3 has 14 amino acids. Germline V lookup: CDR1 MNHEY, CDR2 SMNVEV (reference sequence). V dropped 5 bases and J dropped 2 bases, with 13 bases sitting between them. The DNA for the CDR3 is TGTGCCAGCAGTATCACAGGGTCCCCCTACGAGCAGTACTTC. This sequence encodes CASSITGSPYEQYF.

The chain couples TRBV6-1 to TRBJ2-4, with 7 bases lining up with TRBD1. The germline gives CDR1 MNHNS, CDR2 SASEGT. J lost 6 bases, V lost 6 bases, and 5 bases had no gene match. CDR3 length: 13 amino acids. For the CDR3, the DNA is TGTGCCAGCAGACTGGACAGGTTAAACATTCAGTACTTC. This gives the protein CASRLDRLNIQYF.

The rearrangement uses TRBV5-1 and TRBJ1-2; D remains ambiguous. Per the germline V gene, CDR1 is SGHRS and CDR2 is YFSETQ. V was trimmed by 1 base and J by 2 bases, leaving 9 bases between them. This CDR3 is built from 14 residues. CDR3 bases: TGCGCCAGCAGCTTGCAGACAACGAACTATGGCTACACCTTC. It encodes CASSLQTTNYGYTF.

The chain links TRBV5-5 to TRBJ2-7, with a possible D match to TRBD2 (6 bases). CDR3 size: 16 residues. V was shortened by 4 bases and J by 0 bases, with 17 bases between the two germline ends. CDR1 and CDR2 (germline): SGHKS, YYEKEE (reference sequence). The chain's CDR3 is CASSPGVGTDSYEQYF. The DNA of the CDR3 is TGTGCCAGCAGCCCGGGGGTGGGAACGGACTCCTACGAGCAGTACTTC.

The gene calls are TRBV10-3 and TRBJ1-3; possible D gene TRBD1, 5 bases. Trimming took 4 bases from V and 0 from J, leaving 7 bases between them. Germline V gene lookup returns CDR1 ENHRY and CDR2 SYGVKD. CDR3 length: 14 residues. The CDR3 region has the DNA TGTGCCATCAGTGTTGACAGCTCTGGAAACACCATATATTTT. Protein product: CAISVDSSGNTIYF.

V and J are TRBV28 and TRBJ1-5; D perhaps matches TRBD1 (5 bases). The CDR3 has 15 amino acids. Trimming took off 7 bases at V and 5 bases at J, with 18 bases between the two ends. Germline-derived CDR1 and CDR2 are MDHEN and SYDVKM. CDR3 DNA: TGTGCCAGCAAGCCCATAGGGGACGGCTATCAGCCCCAGCATTTT. Protein product: CASKPIGDGYQPQHF.

The gene calls are TRBV30 and TRBJ2-3, with 9 bases aligning to TRBD2. After removal of 4 bases from V and 0 bases from J, the junction contained 2 bases not matched to a gene. The CDR3 is 14 amino acids. Germline assignment: CDR1 GTSNPN and CDR2 SVGIG (reference sequence). The CDR3 region has the DNA TGTGCCTGGACGACTAGCGGCAGCACAGATACGCAGTATTTT. It yields the protein CAWTTSGSTDTQYF.

The chain uses TRBV28 and TRBJ2-3; D unresolved. Trimming took 2 bases from V and 7 from J, leaving 10 bases between them. Germline assignment: CDR1 MDHEN and CDR2 SYDVKM. The CDR3 runs 13 residues. The CDR3 loop reads CASSLGPSYTQYF. The CDR3 nucleotides are TGTGCCAGCAGTTTAGGACCCAGCTATACGCAGTATTTT.

V is TRBV19 and J is TRBJ2-6; 7 bases agree with TRBD2. Germline trimming cut 7 bases from V and 2 bases from J; bases unmatched to any gene: 8. CDR3 length equals 16 residues. Germline CDR1 reads LNHDA; CDR2 reads SQIVND (reference sequence). The CDR3 coding sequence is TGTGCCAGTACCACACGCAGCGGGACTGGGGCCAACGTCCTGACTTTC. Translation gives CASTTRSGTGANVLTF. The full variable domain, with the rest looked up from reference TRBV19 and TRBJ2-6, is DGGITQSPKYLFRKEGQNVTLSCEQNLNHDAMYWYRQDPGQGLRLIYYSQIVNDFQKGDIAEGYSVSREKKESFPLTVTSAQKNPTAFYLCASTTRSGTGANVLTFGAGSRLTVL.